The entry below describes one T cell receptor (beta chain). This entry is derived from a study of blood T cell repertoires in COVID-19. As for the study in general: Donors in the United States, Italy and Spain gave samples during acute or convalescent COVID-19. The cDNA or gDNA used as material had been derived from T cells, B-cell-depleted T cells, or PBMCs.

The authors' processing: For nucleated cells, counts were estimated from reference gene primer amplification. Measured with immunoSEQ multiplex PCR; TCRdb has only the in-frame clones, and not every one. Clonal size and the V and J genes are those of that table, whereas D and trimming came from the DNA. The sample carries roughly 300,000 clones, about 83% recorded once. Material for sequencing was peripheral blood. The sequence was collected from a woman aged 45-60 years who had recovered from COVID-19.

CDR3 residues: CASSPPQGGYEQFF. The CDR3 DNA reads as TGCGCCAGCAGCCCGCCCCAGGGAGGCTATGAGCAGTTCTTC. The J gene is TRBJ2-1, the V gene TRBV5-1; weak D call: TRBD2 (6 bases). Germline V gene lookup returns CDR1 SGHRS and CDR2 YFSETQ. This CDR3 region has 14 residues. With 4 bases removed from V and 8 bases from J, the gap between germline ends came to 16 bases.